The 7 T cell receptor beta chains below were found in one sample sequenced in a study of cytomegalovirus exposure and HLA in healthy donors (dated by TCRdb to about 2017). The library was generated by the immunoSEQ multiplex PCR assay. For the multiplex PCR, a mixture combining 60 forward primers for TCR Vbeta segments and 13 reverse primers for TCR Jbeta segments was used. The source is immuneACCESS, and TCRdb retained only in-frame sequences with V and J called. Part of the clones is not carried over; for the studies checked, unresolved V genes explain less than half of this, and the remainder is unexplained. The sample table contains 120,000 to 150,000 clones; only one count was recorded for around 75% of them. Jointly, the top ten make up 3% to 4% of the sample. The sequencing sample was made of PBMCs. Receptors originate from a female donor in good health and CMV-seronegative.

This chain links TRBV11-3 with TRBJ1-2; maybe TRBD1 (6 bases). The CDR3 loop spans 15 amino acids. V lost 0 bases to trimming and J lost 4 bases, with 12 bases between them. In germline, CDR1 is SGHNT, CDR2 YENEEA. The CDR3, as DNA: TGTGCCAGCAGCTTAGACCCCAGGGGCGGCTATGGCTACACCTTC. Its translation is CASSLDPRGGYGYTF.

The rearrangement joins TRBV9 to TRBJ1-6; D gene uncertain. Deletions cut 0 bases from V and 7 bases from J, with 17 bases between. Germline values: CDR1 SGDLS, CDR2 YYNGEE. The CDR3 extends over 17 amino acids. In DNA form, the CDR3 reads TGTGCCAGCAGCGTAGCTTTGGGAGACACCGGGAATTCACCCCTCCACTTT. Translating gives CASSVALGDTGNSPLHF.

The chain recombines TRBV9 with TRBJ1-1; unclear D gene. This CDR3 spans 13 amino acids. Looked up from germline, CDR1 is SGDLS and CDR2 is YYNGEE. Trimming took 0 bases from V and 1 from J, leaving 4 bases between them. CDR3 in amino acids: CASSVGRNTEAFF. CDR3 in DNA: TGTGCCAGCAGCGTAGGTAGGAACACTGAAGCTTTCTTT. The complete variable domain, with remaining parts taken from reference TRBV9 and TRBJ1-1, reads DSGVTQTPKHLITATGQRVTLRCSPRSGDLSVYWYQQSLDQGLQFLIQYYNGEERAKGNILERFSAQQFPDLHSELNLSSLELGDSALYFCASSVGRNTEAFFGQGTRLTVV.

The chain recombines TRBV11-1 with TRBJ1-2; no reliable D call. The CDR3 is 13 residues long. The ends were cut back, 3 bases at V and 3 bases at J, with 8 bases in the middle. The germline CDR1 and CDR2 sequences are SGHAT and FQDESV (reference sequence). The CDR3 region is CASSFRRDYGYTF. The CDR3 coding sequence is TGTGCCAGCAGCTTCCGACGGGACTATGGCTACACCTTC.

V and J are TRBV6-1 and TRBJ2-5; 11 bases map to TRBD1. The J call may be faulty, since TRBJ2-7 better matches the DNA end. This CDR3 region has 15 residues. Germline CDR1 MNHNS, CDR2 SASEGT. The CDR3 loop reads CASRGQGGSLYEQYF. The CDR3 DNA follows: TGTGCCAGCAGGGGACAGGGGGGCTCTCTCTACGAGCAGTACTTC.

The chain has TRBV19 and TRBJ2-7; D is possibly TRBD1 (6 bases). The V end lost 4 bases, the J end lost 3 bases, and 13 bases lay between the germline ends. Germline CDR1 LNHDA, CDR2 SQIVND (reference sequence). This CDR3 contains 14 residues. CDR3: CASSKAGEGYEQYF. The DNA for the CDR3 is TGTGCCAGTAGTAAGGCAGGGGAAGGCTACGAGCAGTACTTC.

V is TRBV10-2 and J is TRBJ2-1; D remains unclear. Between the trimmed V and J ends, which lost 4 bases and 4 bases, there was a span of 11 bases. The CDR3 has 14 residues. Per germline, CDR1 WSHSY and CDR2 SAAADI. The CDR3 DNA follows: TGCGCCAGCAGTGGAGGCACCTTTTACAATGAGCAGTTCTTC. This translates into CASSGGTFYNEQFF.